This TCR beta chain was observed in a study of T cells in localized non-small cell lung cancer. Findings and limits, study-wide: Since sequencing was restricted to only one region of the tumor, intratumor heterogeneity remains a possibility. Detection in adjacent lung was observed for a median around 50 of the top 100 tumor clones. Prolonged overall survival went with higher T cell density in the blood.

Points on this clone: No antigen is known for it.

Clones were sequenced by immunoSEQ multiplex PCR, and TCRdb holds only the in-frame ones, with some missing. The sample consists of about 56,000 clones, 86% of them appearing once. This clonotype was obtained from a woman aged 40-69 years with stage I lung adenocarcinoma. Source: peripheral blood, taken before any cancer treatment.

CDR3 region: CASSAGLVQETQYF. CDR3 nucleotides: TGTGCCAGCAGTGCGGGACTAGTGCAAGAGACCCAGTACTTC. The chain uses TRBV6-1 and TRBJ2-5, with TRBD2 matching over 8 bases. The germline gives CDR1 MNHNS, CDR2 SASEGT. The V gene end was trimmed by 4 bases and the J gene end by 2 bases; junction bases not matched to a gene: 3. This CDR3 spans 14 amino acids.